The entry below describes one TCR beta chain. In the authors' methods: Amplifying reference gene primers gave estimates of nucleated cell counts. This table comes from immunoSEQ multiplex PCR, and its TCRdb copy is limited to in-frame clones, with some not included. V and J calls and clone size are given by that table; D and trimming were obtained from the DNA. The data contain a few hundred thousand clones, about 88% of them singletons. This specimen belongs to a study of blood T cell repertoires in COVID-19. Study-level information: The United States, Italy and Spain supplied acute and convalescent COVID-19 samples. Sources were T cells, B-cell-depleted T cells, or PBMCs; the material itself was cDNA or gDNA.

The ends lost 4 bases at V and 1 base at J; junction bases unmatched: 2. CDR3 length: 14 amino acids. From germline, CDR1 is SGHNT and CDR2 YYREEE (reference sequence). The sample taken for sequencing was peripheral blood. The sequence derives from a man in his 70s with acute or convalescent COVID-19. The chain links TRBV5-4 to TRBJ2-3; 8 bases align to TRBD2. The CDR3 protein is CASSLAGGTDTQYF. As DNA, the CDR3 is TGTGCCAGCAGCCTAGCGGGTGGCACAGATACGCAGTATTTT.